The clone carrying this T cell receptor beta chain was picked up one time. Its specificity is not known. CDR1 is SNHLY and CDR2 is FYNNEI in the germline V gene. The CDR3 loop spans 12 amino acids. This specimen belongs to a study of multiple sclerosis patients with progressive multifocal leukoencephalopathy. Study results and limitations: In most PML patients, TRB repertoires appeared less diverse by entropy.

The table came from immunoSEQ multiplex PCR; TCRdb's copy has only in-frame clones and leaves some out. The sample has roughly 30,000 clones; approximately 90% are singletons. Specified time point: before natalizumab initiation. This sequence was found in a human donor with multiple sclerosis. The specimen was PBMCs. V gene TRBV2 combines with J gene TRBJ2-5, with D perhaps being TRBD1 or TRBD2 (5 bases each). The end of the DNA aligns better with TRBJ2-7, so the J call may be wrong. The CDR3 bases are TGTGCCAGCAGGGGTGGGGGCTACGAGCAGTACTTC. Its translation is CASRGGGYEQYF.